Below, 16 T cell receptor beta chains from the same sample are listed, as sequenced in a study of T cell responses to AZD1222 COVID-19 vaccine. This table comes from immunoSEQ multiplex PCR, and its TCRdb copy is limited to in-frame clones, with some not included. The sample includes tens of thousands of clones, about 90% of them seen just once. The specimen comprised peripheral blood, sampled 28 days after the second AZD1222 dose. All receptors derive from an adult who received the AZD1222 COVID-19 vaccine.

The rearrangement joins TRBV30 to TRBJ2-1; 10 bases are shared with TRBD2. V was clipped by 3 bases and J by 4 bases; unmatched bases: 0. Germline CDR1 is GTSNPN and CDR2 is SVGIG (reference sequence). CDR3 length: 13 residues. DNA for the CDR3: TGTGCCTGGAGACTAGCGGGGTACAATGAGCAGTTCTTC. Amino acid sequence: CAWRLAGYNEQFF.

V usage is TRBV25-1 and J usage is TRBJ1-6; unclear D gene. Germline CDR1 is MGHDK and CDR2 is SYGVNS. CDR3 length: 16 amino acids. Trimming stripped 4 bases from V and 0 bases from J, with 10 bases between. CDR3 region: CASSGSGSSYNSPLHF. CDR3 sequence (DNA): TGTGCCAGCAGTGGATCTGGGAGCTCCTATAATTCACCCCTCCACTTT.

The rearrangement uses TRBV10-3 and TRBJ1-1; the match to TRBD1 covers 9 bases. Germline loops: CDR1 ENHRY, CDR2 SYGVKD. V lost 6 bases to trimming and J lost 6 bases; unmatched junction nucleotides: 11. This CDR3 spans 15 amino acids. The CDR3 reads CAIRASTGGISEAFF. CDR3 bases: TGTGCCATCAGGGCATCGACAGGGGGGATTTCTGAAGCTTTCTTT.

This clone has only a few counts. The chain has TRBV7-9 and TRBJ1-2; possible D gene TRBD1, 5 bases. There are 14 residues in the CDR3. Deletions cut 3 bases from V and 8 bases from J, with 16 bases between. CDR1 is SEHNR and CDR2 is FQNEAQ in the germline V gene (reference sequence). This CDR3 reads CASSLGGEVSGYTF. In nucleotides, the CDR3 is TGTGCCAGCAGCTTGGGGGGTGAGGTATCGGGCTACACCTTC.

The chain links TRBV4-1 to TRBJ2-5, with unresolved D. The ends were cut back, 0 bases at V and 0 bases at J, with 5 bases in the middle. This CDR3 comprises 14 residues. CDR1 is MGHRA, CDR2 YSYEKL, per germline. CDR3 in amino acids: CASSQDWYQETQYF. The CDR3, as DNA: TGCGCCAGCAGCCAAGATTGGTACCAAGAGACCCAGTACTTC.

J is TRBJ2-1 and V is TRBV25-1, with 9 bases lining up with TRBD2. The J segment lost 8 bases and the V segment lost 1 base, leaving 6 bases of the junction unmatched. Looked up from germline, CDR1 is MGHDK and CDR2 is SYGVNS. This CDR3 spans 15 amino acids. DNA for the CDR3: TGTGCCAGCAGTGAATCGACTAGCGGTGGGGATGAGCAGTTCTTC. This codes for CASSESTSGGDEQFF. The complete variable domain, with remaining parts taken from reference TRBV25-1 and TRBJ2-1, reads EADIYQTPRYLVIGTGKKITLECSQTMGHDKMYWYQQDPGMELHLIHYSYGVNSTEKGDLSSESTVSRIRTEHFPLTLESARPSHTSQYLCASSESTSGGDEQFFGPGTRLTVL.

The chain links TRBV19 to TRBJ2-3; 9 bases line up with TRBD2. J gave up 6 bases and V 9 bases, and 10 bases lay outside the gene matches. The V gene's germline CDR1 is LNHDA and CDR2 SQIVND (reference sequence). CDR3 length: 14 residues. The CDR3 is CASTRGGAGDTQYF. CDR3 nucleotide sequence: TGTGCCAGCACCCGCGGGGGGGCAGGGGATACGCAGTATTTT.

The gene calls are TRBV2 and TRBJ1-2, with D perhaps matching TRBD1 (5 bases). Germline CDR1 and CDR2: SNHLY and FYNNEI. The CDR3 loop spans 14 amino acids. V dropped 5 bases and J dropped 3 bases, with 13 bases sitting between them. CDR3 bases: TGTGCCAGCAGTCTTTACACAGGCGACTATGGCTACACCTTC. It yields the protein CASSLYTGDYGYTF.

This chain connects TRBV5-1 to TRBJ1-2; weak D call: TRBD1 (5 bases). Germline V CDR1 and CDR2: SGHRS, YFSETQ. This CDR3 is built from 13 residues. The V and J ends lost 0 bases and 5 bases respectively, with 8 bases between them. The CDR3 protein is CASSLGQTYGYTF. CDR3 DNA sequence: TGCGCCAGCAGCTTGGGACAGACTTATGGCTACACCTTC.

This rearrangement joins TRBV9 to TRBJ2-3; D unresolved. Germline CDR1 is SGDLS and CDR2 is YYNGEE. The CDR3 is made up of 13 amino acids. The ends were cut back, 0 bases at V and 4 bases at J, with 6 bases in the middle. The CDR3 is CASSVAPPDTQYF. The DNA for the CDR3 is TGTGCCAGCAGCGTAGCTCCGCCAGATACGCAGTATTTT.

This chain uses TRBV6-5 with TRBJ2-2, with D unresolved. The germline V gene encodes CDR1 MNHEY and CDR2 SVGAGI. The V gene lost 4 bases and the J gene lost 2 bases, with 5 bases spanning the gap. CDR3 size: 13 residues. CDR3 coding DNA: TGTGCCAGCAGTTCAAGTAACACCGGGGAGCTGTTTTTT. Translating it yields CASSSSNTGELFF.

The V call is TRBV7-7, the J call TRBJ2-5, with TRBD2 identical over 11 bases. This CDR3 comprises 17 residues. Trimming cost V 5 bases and J 4 bases; bases outside gene matches: 12. CDR1 is SSHAT, CDR2 FNYEAQ, per germline (reference sequence). The CDR3 here is CASSPTSGGPLVETQYF. The CDR3 DNA is TGTGCCAGCAGCCCCACTAGCGGGGGACCTCTCGTAGAGACCCAGTACTTC. The variable domain in full, completed from reference TRBV7-7 and TRBJ2-5, reads GAGVSQSPRYKVTKRGQDVTLRCDPISSHATLYWYQQALGQGPEFLTYFNYEAQPDKSGLPSDRFSAERPEGSISTLTIQRTEQRDSAMYRCASSPTSGGPLVETQYFGPGTRLLVL.

This chain joins TRBV2 and TRBJ1-2; the match to TRBD1 covers 7 bases. The J segment lost 7 bases and the V segment lost 7 bases, leaving 9 bases of the junction unmatched. There are 13 residues in the CDR3. Germline lookup yields CDR1 SNHLY and CDR2 FYNNEI. The DNA for the CDR3 is TGTGCCAGCACCCAGGGGGGACGGGGTGGCTACACCTTC. Translating gives CASTQGGRGGYTF. The full variable domain, its missing parts supplied by reference TRBV2 and TRBJ1-2, is EPEVTQTPSHQVTQMGQEVILRCVPISNHLYFYWYRQILGQKVEFLVSFYNNEISEKSEIFDDQFSVERPDGSNFTLKIRSTKLEDSAMYFCASTQGGRGGYTFGSGTRLTVV.

This clone showed up just once. The chain combines TRBV6-5 with TRBJ2-7; D is possibly TRBD1 (6 bases). V dropped 8 bases and J dropped 3 bases, with 14 bases sitting between them. Germline CDR1 is MNHEY and CDR2 is SVGAGI. The CDR3 length is 13 residues. CDR3 DNA: TGTGCCAGCTGGGGGACAAGCTACTACGAGCAGTACTTC. This codes for CASWGTSYYEQYF.

This chain links TRBV30 with TRBJ2-2, with D perhaps TRBD1 (6 bases). Trimming pared 4 bases from V and 4 bases from J, leaving 13 bases between. This CDR3 is built from 14 residues. Germline V lookup: CDR1 GTSNPN, CDR2 SVGIG (reference sequence). CDR3 loop: CAWNRVAATGELFF. As DNA, the CDR3 is TGTGCCTGGAACAGGGTGGCTGCCACCGGGGAGCTGTTTTTT. The full variable domain, its missing parts supplied by reference TRBV30 and TRBJ2-2, is SQTIHQWPATLVQPVGSPLSLECTVEGTSNPNLYWYRQAAGRGLQLLFYSVGIGQISSEVPQNLSASRPQDRQFILSSKKLLLSDSGFYLCAWNRVAATGELFFGEGSRLTVL.

The rearrangement uses TRBV19 and TRBJ1-5, with TRBD1 as a possible D gene (5 bases). The germline CDR1 and CDR2 sequences are LNHDA and SQIVND (reference sequence). The CDR3 sequence is 15 residues long. V lost 4 bases, J lost 4 bases, and 14 bases lay in between. The CDR3 sequence: CASSTWEGRNQPQHF. As DNA, the CDR3 is TGTGCCAGTAGTACCTGGGAGGGGCGGAATCAGCCCCAGCATTTT. Looking up the rest from reference TRBV19 and TRBJ1-5 gives the full variable domain: DGGITQSPKYLFRKEGQNVTLSCEQNLNHDAMYWYRQDPGQGLRLIYYSQIVNDFQKGDIAEGYSVSREKKESFPLTVTSAQKNPTAFYLCASSTWEGRNQPQHFGDGTRLSIL.